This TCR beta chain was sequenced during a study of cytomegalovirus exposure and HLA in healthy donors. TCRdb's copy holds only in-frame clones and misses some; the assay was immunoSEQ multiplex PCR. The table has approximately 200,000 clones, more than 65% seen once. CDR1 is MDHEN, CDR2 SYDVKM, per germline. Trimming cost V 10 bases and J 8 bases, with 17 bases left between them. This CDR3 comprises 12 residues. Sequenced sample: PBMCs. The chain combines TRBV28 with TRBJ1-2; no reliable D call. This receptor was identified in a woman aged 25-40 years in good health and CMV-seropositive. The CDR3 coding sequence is TGTGCCACCCAAACGAGTTTATCCGGCTACACCTTC. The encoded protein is CATQTSLSGYTF.